The 24 T cell receptor beta chains below come from one sample, sequenced in a study of control samples from healthy donors and cancer patients. Sequencing was performed with immunoSEQ multiplex PCR; in TCRdb, only in-frame clones are kept and a portion is missing. The data show about 120,000 clones, approximately 87% seen once. Sequenced: blood. Every receptor here comes from a man younger than 45 in good health.

This clone was observed a handful of times. V usage is TRBV3-1 (or the pseudogene TRBV3-2) and J usage is TRBJ2-1; no firm D call. Germline loops: CDR1 LGHDT, CDR2 YNNKEL (reference sequence). V was pared by 3 bases and J by 7 bases, with 7 bases between. The CDR3 is made up of 12 amino acids. The CDR3 DNA follows: TGTGCCAGCAGCCACCTGATGAATGAGCAGTTCTTC. Translating it yields CASSHLMNEQFF.

The chain uses TRBV12-3 or TRBV12-4 and TRBJ1-3; D is unclear. The CDR3 consists of 13 residues. The V and J ends lost 6 bases and 0 bases respectively, with 6 bases between them. The CDR3 DNA reads TGTGCCAGCAGGACCTACTCTGGAAACACCATATATTTT. This encodes CASRTYSGNTIYF.

DNA for the CDR3: TGCGCCAGCAGCTTAGGACTAGCGGGGGGAGTGGATACGCAGTATTTT. Its translation: CASSLGLAGGVDTQYF. The V gene is TRBV5-1, the J gene TRBJ2-3, with 14 nucleotides matching TRBD2. This CDR3 comprises 16 residues. Trimming took 2 bases from V and 6 from J; bases not matched to a gene: 5. Germline CDR1 reads SGHRS; CDR2 reads YFSETQ.

The chain recombines TRBV2 with TRBJ2-2; a weak D match, TRBD2 (6 bases). The CDR3 length is 15 residues. With 6 bases removed from V and 4 bases from J, the gap between germline ends came to 15 bases. From germline, CDR1 is SNHLY and CDR2 FYNNEI. The DNA of the CDR3 is TGTGCCAGCAGCCCGGGACTCTCGGGCACCGGGGAGCTGTTTTTT. As protein: CASSPGLSGTGELFF.

The gene calls are TRBV11-2 and TRBJ2-1, with D tentatively TRBD2 (6 bases). Trimming removed 1 base at V and 5 bases at J, with 12 bases between. Germline V gene data show CDR1 as SGHAT and CDR2 as FQNNGV. The CDR3 spans 15 residues. CDR3 in DNA: TGTGCCAGCAGCTTAGCCCGGGACTTAAACAATGAGCAGTTCTTC. This translates into CASSLARDLNNEQFF.

For the CDR3, the DNA is TGCGCCAGCAGCTTGGGCGGGACAAGTAACAATGAGCAGTTCTTC. Its protein is CASSLGGTSNNEQFF. This chain connects TRBV5-1 to TRBJ2-1; perhaps D is TRBD1 or TRBD2 (6 bases each). The CDR3 is 15 residues long. The ends were cut back, 0 bases at V and 5 bases at J, with 12 bases in the middle. Germline V lookup: CDR1 SGHRS, CDR2 YFSETQ. The variable domain in full, completed from reference TRBV5-1 and TRBJ2-1, reads KAGVTQTPRYLIKTRGQQVTLSCSPISGHRSVSWYQQTPGQGLQFLFEYFSETQRNKGNFPGRFSGRQFSNSRSEMNVSTLELGDSALYLCASSLGGTSNNEQFFGPGTRLTVL.

The chain uses TRBV19 and TRBJ2-3, with D tentatively TRBD1 (6 bases). The CDR3 length is 14 residues. The V and J ends lost 4 bases and 0 bases respectively, with 8 bases between them. CDR1 and CDR2 from the germline V gene are LNHDA and SQIVND (reference sequence). The CDR3 DNA follows: TGTGCCAGTAGTAGGGGGCAAAGCACAGATACGCAGTATTTT. Translation: CASSRGQSTDTQYF. Variable domain in full (rest from reference TRBV19 and TRBJ2-3): DGGITQSPKYLFRKEGQNVTLSCEQNLNHDAMYWYRQDPGQGLRLIYYSQIVNDFQKGDIAEGYSVSREKKESFPLTVTSAQKNPTAFYLCASSRGQSTDTQYFGPGTRLTVL.

The V call is TRBV19, the J call TRBJ2-2; the D gene is possibly TRBD1 (5 bases). V was clipped by 7 bases and J by 4 bases, with 13 bases between them. The CDR3 totals 14 residues. Germline assignment: CDR1 LNHDA and CDR2 SQIVND (reference sequence). DNA for the CDR3: TGTGCCAGTACCCAGGGCGCCGGCACCGGGGAGCTGTTTTTT. Translating it yields CASTQGAGTGELFF. Full variable domain (outside the CDR3, taken from reference TRBV19 and TRBJ2-2): DGGITQSPKYLFRKEGQNVTLSCEQNLNHDAMYWYRQDPGQGLRLIYYSQIVNDFQKGDIAEGYSVSREKKESFPLTVTSAQKNPTAFYLCASTQGAGTGELFFGEGSRLTVL.

The chain is built from TRBV6-2 or TRBV6-3 and TRBJ2-7; D ambiguous. Trimming shortened V by 0 bases and J by 4 bases, and 4 bases separated the two germline ends. Germline V lookup: CDR1 MNHEY, CDR2 SVGEGT. This CDR3 comprises 12 residues. The CDR3 spells CASSYSDYEQYV. For the CDR3, the DNA is TGTGCCAGCAGTTACTCCGATTACGAGCAGTACGTC.

The chain carries TRBV19 and TRBJ1-1, with TRBD1 matching over 11 bases. Germline CDR1 and CDR2: LNHDA and SQIVND (reference sequence). The CDR3 is 15 residues long. The V gene end was trimmed by 5 bases and the J gene end by 4 bases; junction bases not matched to a gene: 6. The CDR3, as DNA: TGTGCCAGTAGTCCTAGGGACAGGGGGAGCACTGAAGCTTTCTTT. Its protein is CASSPRDRGSTEAFF.

This rearrangement joins TRBV6-6 to TRBJ1-1, with D possibly TRBD1 on 5 matching bases. The CDR3 length is 13 residues. CDR1 MNHNY and CDR2 SVGAGI come from the germline V gene (reference sequence). V was cut by 6 bases and J by 7 bases, with 15 bases left in between. The CDR3 sequence: CASSLTTGSEAFF. CDR3 nucleotide sequence: TGTGCCAGCAGCCTAACCACAGGCAGTGAAGCTTTCTTT.

The chain joins TRBV10-3 to TRBJ2-2; D possibly uses TRBD1 or TRBD2 (5 bases each). V lost 2 bases, J lost 0 bases, and 7 bases lay in between. The CDR3 length is 15 residues. Germline CDR1 is ENHRY and CDR2 is SYGVKD. The CDR3 spells CAISEGTANTGELFF. The CDR3 bases are TGTGCCATCAGTGAGGGGACCGCGAACACCGGGGAGCTGTTTTTT.

The V call is TRBV24-1, the J call TRBJ1-3; D is uncertain. Germline loops: CDR1 KGHDR, CDR2 SFDVKD. The CDR3 loop spans 13 amino acids. V was trimmed by 6 bases and J by 4 bases, leaving 9 bases between them. CDR3 region: CATSLAGGNTIYF. The CDR3 bases are TGTGCCACCAGTCTCGCCGGAGGAAACACCATATATTTT.

The chain is built from TRBV14 and TRBJ2-2, with D perhaps being TRBD1 or TRBD2 (5 bases each). CDR3 size: 14 residues. V was clipped by 5 bases and J by 4 bases, with 11 bases between them. CDR1 is SGHDN, CDR2 FVKESK, per germline. Here the CDR3 reads CASSWDRTTGELFF. CDR3 coding DNA: TGTGCCAGCAGCTGGGACCGGACCACCGGGGAGCTGTTTTTT.

This sequence joins TRBV19 and TRBJ2-1; 9 positions match TRBD1. The CDR3 has 14 residues. CDR1 and CDR2 from the germline V gene are LNHDA and SQIVND (reference sequence). V shed 7 bases and J 7 bases; nucleotides not matched to a gene: 8. As DNA, the CDR3 is TGTGCCAGTAAGCCGGACAGGGGTGGGAATGAGCAGTTCTTC. Translating it yields CASKPDRGGNEQFF.

The chain couples TRBV7-8 to TRBJ2-7; TRBD1 matches at 7 bases. Germline CDR1 reads SGHVS; CDR2 reads FQNEAQ. The CDR3 loop spans 14 amino acids. Germline trimming cut 5 bases from V and 4 bases from J; bases unmatched to any gene: 8. In DNA, the CDR3 is TGTGCCAGCAGCATGACAGGGAATGGTTACGAGCAGTACGTC. It codes for CASSMTGNGYEQYV.

This rearrangement joins TRBV10-3 to TRBJ2-5, with 9 bases matching TRBD1. Trimming took 4 bases from V and 4 from J; bases not matched to a gene: 4. Germline V gives CDR1 ENHRY, CDR2 SYGVKD. There are 14 residues in the CDR3. Written as DNA, the CDR3 is TGTGCCATCAGTGCTACAGGGGGCGCAGAGACCCAGTACTTC. Amino acid sequence: CAISATGGAETQYF.

V is TRBV10-2 and J is TRBJ1-1; tentative D call: TRBD1 (5 bases). Between the trimmed V and J ends, which lost 2 bases and 5 bases, there was a span of 9 bases. The CDR3 contains 13 residues. CDR1 and CDR2 from the germline V gene are WSHSY and SAAADI. CDR3 loop: CASSERGRTEAFF. The CDR3 bases are TGCGCCAGCAGTGAGAGGGGAAGAACTGAAGCTTTCTTT.

The J gene is TRBJ1-2, the V gene TRBV10-1; D not resolved. In germline, CDR1 is WNHNN, CDR2 SYGVQD (reference sequence). CDR3 length equals 13 residues. V lost 8 bases, J lost 2 bases, and 12 bases lay in between. This CDR3 is CASVQRWNYGYTF. DNA for the CDR3: TGCGCCAGCGTACAACGCTGGAACTATGGCTACACCTTC.

V and J are TRBV11-2 and TRBJ2-2; D is undetermined. This CDR3 comprises 14 residues. Per germline, CDR1 SGHAT and CDR2 FQNNGV. V was clipped by 1 base and J by 5 bases, with 8 bases between them. This CDR3 is CASSLGGPTGELFF. CDR3 DNA sequence: TGTGCCAGCAGCTTAGGTGGGCCGACCGGGGAGCTGTTTTTT.

The chain joins TRBV4-1 to TRBJ2-7; D remains ambiguous. V was shortened by 0 bases and J by 4 bases, with 10 bases between the two germline ends. Germline V CDR1 and CDR2: MGHRA, YSYEKL. The CDR3 totals 14 residues. The CDR3 DNA is TGCGCCAGCAGCCAAGACGGGCGAGATTACGAGCAGTACTTC. Translated, it gives CASSQDGRDYEQYF.

This chain joins TRBV19 and TRBJ1-1; maybe TRBD1 (5 bases). V was cut by 7 bases and J by 0 bases, with 12 bases left in between. The CDR3 sequence is 14 residues long. Germline V CDR1 and CDR2: LNHDA, SQIVND (reference sequence). This CDR3 reads CASKKGNMNTEAFF. The CDR3 DNA follows: TGTGCCAGTAAAAAGGGGAACATGAACACTGAAGCTTTCTTT.

The V and J genes are TRBV18 and TRBJ1-2; 8 bases map to TRBD1. Per germline, CDR1 KGHSH and CDR2 LQKENI. V lost 1 base to trimming and J lost 4 bases; unmatched junction nucleotides: 8. This CDR3 is built from 16 residues. Here the CDR3 reads CASSPRVAGGPYGYTF. The CDR3 nucleotides read TGTGCCAGCTCACCACGGGTGGCAGGGGGCCCCTATGGCTACACCTTC.

The rearrangement links TRBV4-1 to TRBJ1-4, with no clear D. The V end was cut by 3 bases, the J end by 5 bases, with 10 bases between. CDR1 and CDR2 (germline): MGHRA, YSYEKL. The CDR3 totals 14 residues. CDR3 nucleotide sequence: TGCGCCAGCAGCCAGACGGGCCTCAATGAAAAACTGTTTTTT. Protein product: CASSQTGLNEKLFF.